This T cell receptor beta chain derives from a study of T cell responses to AZD1222 COVID-19 vaccine. Using immunoSEQ multiplex PCR, the repertoire was profiled, and TCRdb retains in-frame clones only, with some absent. The sample carries roughly 80,000 clones, just over 90% recorded once. This CDR3 has 15 amino acids. Germline values: CDR1 SGHRS, CDR2 YFSETQ. V was pared by 7 bases and J by 6 bases, with 20 bases between. Overall study results and limits: Clonal diversity may have been underestimated, and the donors were mostly white British, with more females than males. Vaccine-related CD4 TCRs covered spike, predominating at 160-218 and 743-854. Seropositive status at baseline applied to only 6 or 7 AZD1222 recipients.

This clone was seen a few times. The antigen is undetermined. The sequences come from peripheral blood, collected on day 0 of MenACWY control vaccination. This sequence joins TRBV5-1 and TRBJ1-5, with D possibly matching TRBD1 (6 bases). The sequence derives from an adult in good health. CDR3 DNA sequence: TGCGCCAGCTCCTCCGATGGACAGAAGAGTCAGCCCCAGCATTTT. Encoded protein: CASSSDGQKSQPQHF.